The sequence of this T cell receptor beta chain was determined in a study of shared T cell receptors in the human thymus. With V trimmed by 4 bases and J by 3 bases, 4 bases remained unmatched. CDR3 length: 16 residues. Germline CDR1 LGHNA, CDR2 YSLEER. The data were produced by immunoSEQ multiplex PCR, yet TCRdb's version contains in-frame clones alone and is incomplete. This sample has approximately 580,000 clones, with about 84% found just once. Separately, the same data were catalogued under a study of human thymus T cells. From that report: The donors were infants in Finland with congenital heart defects, otherwise immunologically healthy. Resections from corrective heart surgery supplied the thymus tissue. V and J genes seemed to be used with bias in thymic and blood repertoires. There were highly overlapping thymic repertoires among unrelated individuals, as related research reported.

This clonotype originated in a boy under three years old with a congenital heart defect. The rearrangement joins TRBV4-3 to TRBJ2-5; 14 bases agree with TRBD2. Sequencing input: thymocytes. CDR3 region: CASSPGLAGAEETQYF. In DNA form, the CDR3 reads TGCGCCAGCAGCCCGGGACTAGCGGGAGCAGAAGAGACCCAGTACTTC.